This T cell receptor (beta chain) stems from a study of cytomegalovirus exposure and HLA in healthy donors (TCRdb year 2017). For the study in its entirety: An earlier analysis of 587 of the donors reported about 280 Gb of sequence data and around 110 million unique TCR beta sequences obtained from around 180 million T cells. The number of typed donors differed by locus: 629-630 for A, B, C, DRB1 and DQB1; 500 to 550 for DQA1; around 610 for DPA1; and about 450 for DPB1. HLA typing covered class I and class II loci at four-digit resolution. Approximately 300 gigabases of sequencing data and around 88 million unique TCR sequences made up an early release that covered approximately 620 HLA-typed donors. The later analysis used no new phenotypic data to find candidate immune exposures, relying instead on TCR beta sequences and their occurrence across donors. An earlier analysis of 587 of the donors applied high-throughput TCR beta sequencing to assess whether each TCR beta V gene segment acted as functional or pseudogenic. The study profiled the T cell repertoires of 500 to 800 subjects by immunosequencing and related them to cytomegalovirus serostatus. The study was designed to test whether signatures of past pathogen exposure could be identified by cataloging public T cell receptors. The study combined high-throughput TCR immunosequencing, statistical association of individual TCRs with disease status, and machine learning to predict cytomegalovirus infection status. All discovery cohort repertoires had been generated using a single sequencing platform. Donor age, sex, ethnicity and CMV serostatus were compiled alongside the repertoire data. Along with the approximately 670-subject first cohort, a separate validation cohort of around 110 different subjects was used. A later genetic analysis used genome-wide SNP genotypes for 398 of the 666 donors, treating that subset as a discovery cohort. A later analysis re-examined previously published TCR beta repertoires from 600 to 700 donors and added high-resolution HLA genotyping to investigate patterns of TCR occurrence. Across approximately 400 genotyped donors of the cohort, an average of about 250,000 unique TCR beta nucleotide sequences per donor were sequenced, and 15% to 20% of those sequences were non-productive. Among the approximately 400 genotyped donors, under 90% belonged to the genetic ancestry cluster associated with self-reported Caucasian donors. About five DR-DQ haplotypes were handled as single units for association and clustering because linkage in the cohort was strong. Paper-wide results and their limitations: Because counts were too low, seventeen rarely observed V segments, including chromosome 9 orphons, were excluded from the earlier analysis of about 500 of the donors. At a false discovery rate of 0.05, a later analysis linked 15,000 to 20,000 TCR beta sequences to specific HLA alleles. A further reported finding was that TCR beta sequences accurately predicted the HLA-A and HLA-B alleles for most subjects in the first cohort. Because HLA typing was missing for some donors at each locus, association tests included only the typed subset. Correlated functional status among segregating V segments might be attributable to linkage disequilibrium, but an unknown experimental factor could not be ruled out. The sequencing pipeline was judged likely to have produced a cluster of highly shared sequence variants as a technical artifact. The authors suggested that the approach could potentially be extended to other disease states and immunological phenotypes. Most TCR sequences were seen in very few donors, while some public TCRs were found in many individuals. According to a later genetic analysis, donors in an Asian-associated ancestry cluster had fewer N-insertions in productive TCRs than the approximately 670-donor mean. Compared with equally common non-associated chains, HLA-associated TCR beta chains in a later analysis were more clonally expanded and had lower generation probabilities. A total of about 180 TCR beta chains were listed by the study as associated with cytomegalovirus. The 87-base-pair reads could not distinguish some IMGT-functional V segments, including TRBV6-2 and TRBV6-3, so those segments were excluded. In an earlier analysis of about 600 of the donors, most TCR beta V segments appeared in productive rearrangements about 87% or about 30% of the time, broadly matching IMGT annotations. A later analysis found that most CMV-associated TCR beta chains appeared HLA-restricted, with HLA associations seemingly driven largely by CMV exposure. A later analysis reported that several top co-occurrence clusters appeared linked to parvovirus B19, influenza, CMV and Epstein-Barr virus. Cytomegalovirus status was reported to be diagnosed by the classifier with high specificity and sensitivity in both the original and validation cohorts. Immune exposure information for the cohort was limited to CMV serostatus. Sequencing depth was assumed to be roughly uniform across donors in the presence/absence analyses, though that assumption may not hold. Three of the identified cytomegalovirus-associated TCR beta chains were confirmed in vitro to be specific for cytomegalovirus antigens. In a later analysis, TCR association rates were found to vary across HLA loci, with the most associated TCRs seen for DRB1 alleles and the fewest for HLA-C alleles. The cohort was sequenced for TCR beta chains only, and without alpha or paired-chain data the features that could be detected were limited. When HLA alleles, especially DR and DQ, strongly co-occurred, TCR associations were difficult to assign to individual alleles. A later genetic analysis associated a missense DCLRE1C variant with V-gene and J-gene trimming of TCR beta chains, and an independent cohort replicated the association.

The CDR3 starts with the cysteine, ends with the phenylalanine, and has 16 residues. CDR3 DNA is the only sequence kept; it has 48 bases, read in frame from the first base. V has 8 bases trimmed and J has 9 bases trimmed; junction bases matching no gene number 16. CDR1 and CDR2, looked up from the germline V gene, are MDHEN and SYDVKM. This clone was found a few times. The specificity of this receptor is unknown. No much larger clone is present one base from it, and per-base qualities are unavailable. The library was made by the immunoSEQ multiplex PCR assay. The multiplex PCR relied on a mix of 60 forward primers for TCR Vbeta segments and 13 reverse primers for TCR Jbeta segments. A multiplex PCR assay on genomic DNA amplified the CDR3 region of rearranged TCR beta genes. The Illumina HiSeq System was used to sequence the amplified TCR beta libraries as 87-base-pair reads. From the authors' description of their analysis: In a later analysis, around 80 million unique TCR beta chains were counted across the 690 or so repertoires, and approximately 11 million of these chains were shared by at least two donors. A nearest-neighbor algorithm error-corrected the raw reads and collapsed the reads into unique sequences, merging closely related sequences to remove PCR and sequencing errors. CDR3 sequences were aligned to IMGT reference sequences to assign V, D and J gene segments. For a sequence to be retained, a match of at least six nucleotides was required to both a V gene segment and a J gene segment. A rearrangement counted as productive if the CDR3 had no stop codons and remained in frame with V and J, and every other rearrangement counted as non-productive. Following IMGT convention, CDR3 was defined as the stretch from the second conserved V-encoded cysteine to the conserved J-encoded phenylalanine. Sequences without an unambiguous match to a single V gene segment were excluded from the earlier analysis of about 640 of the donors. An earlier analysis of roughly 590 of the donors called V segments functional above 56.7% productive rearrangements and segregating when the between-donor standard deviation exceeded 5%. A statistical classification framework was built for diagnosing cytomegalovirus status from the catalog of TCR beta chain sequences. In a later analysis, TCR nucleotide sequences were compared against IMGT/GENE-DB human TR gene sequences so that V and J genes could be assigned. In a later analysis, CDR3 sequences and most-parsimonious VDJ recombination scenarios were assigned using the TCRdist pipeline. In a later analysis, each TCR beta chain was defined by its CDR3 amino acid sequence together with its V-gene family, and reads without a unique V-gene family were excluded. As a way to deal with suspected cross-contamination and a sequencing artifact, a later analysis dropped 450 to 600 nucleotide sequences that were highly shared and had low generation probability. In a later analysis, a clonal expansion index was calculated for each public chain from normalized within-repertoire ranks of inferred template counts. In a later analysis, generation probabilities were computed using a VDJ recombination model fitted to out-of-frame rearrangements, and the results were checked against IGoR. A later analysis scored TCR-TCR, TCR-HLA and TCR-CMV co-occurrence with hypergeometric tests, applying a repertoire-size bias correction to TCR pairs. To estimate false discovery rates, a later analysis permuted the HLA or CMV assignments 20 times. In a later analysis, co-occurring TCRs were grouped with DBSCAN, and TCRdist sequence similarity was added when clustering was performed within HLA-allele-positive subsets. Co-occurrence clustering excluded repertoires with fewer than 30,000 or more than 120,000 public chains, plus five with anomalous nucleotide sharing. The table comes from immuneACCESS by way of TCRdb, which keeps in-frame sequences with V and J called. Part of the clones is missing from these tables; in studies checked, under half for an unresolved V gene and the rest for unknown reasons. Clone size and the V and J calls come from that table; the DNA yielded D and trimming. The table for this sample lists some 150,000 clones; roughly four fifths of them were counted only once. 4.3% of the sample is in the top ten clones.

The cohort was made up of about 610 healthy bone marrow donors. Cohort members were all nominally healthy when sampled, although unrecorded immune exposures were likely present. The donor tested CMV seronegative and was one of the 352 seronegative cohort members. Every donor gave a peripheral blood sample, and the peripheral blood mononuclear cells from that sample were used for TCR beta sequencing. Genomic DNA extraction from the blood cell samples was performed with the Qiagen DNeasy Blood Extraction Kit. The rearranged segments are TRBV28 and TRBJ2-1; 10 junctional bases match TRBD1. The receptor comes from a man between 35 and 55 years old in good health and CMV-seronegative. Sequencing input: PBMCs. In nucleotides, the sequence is TGTGCCAGCCCTGCCGCCCAGGGGACAGGGGCCCCTGAGCAGTTCTTC. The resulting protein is CASPAAQGTGAPEQFF.